The entry below gives a single T cell receptor beta chain sequence along with its context. The antigen is unknown. This entry belongs to a study of a mutant IDH1 vaccine in newly diagnosed glioma. Whole-study context: Vaccination began 4-6 weeks post radiotherapy alone, or with temozolomide cycles. Patients got radiotherapy, temozolomide, or both beforehand, and most got both.

Study results and limitations: With respect to changes in top peripheral T cell clonotypes, pseudoprogression seemed unrelated.

Documented time point: week 5, during vaccination. One vaccine dose held 300 ug of mutant IDH1 20-mer peptide and came with topical imiquimod. The V gene end was trimmed by 5 bases and the J gene end by 5 bases; junction bases not matched to a gene: 8. Germline CDR1 reads GTSNPN; CDR2 reads SVGIG (reference sequence). This CDR3 spans 14 amino acids. TCRdb's copy holds only in-frame clones and misses some; the assay was immunoSEQ multiplex PCR. The repertoire holds tens of thousands of clones, with roughly 83% as singletons. V usage is TRBV30 and J usage is TRBJ2-3, with TRBD2 matching 9 bases. The TCR was taken from a man younger than 45 with glioma. Sequencing was performed on PBMCs, taken from a glioma patient whose treatment included an IDH1 peptide vaccine. The DNA for the CDR3 is TGTGCCTGGGGGAGATGGCGGGAGGGAGATACGCAGTATTTT. Translation: CAWGRWREGDTQYF.